Listed below are T cell receptor beta chains from one sample, sequenced in a study of cytomegalovirus exposure and HLA in healthy donors. The data were produced by immunoSEQ multiplex PCR, yet TCRdb's version contains in-frame clones alone and is incomplete. This sample has about 150,000 clones; 80% to 90% occur once, and the top ten carry about 22%. The sample consisted of PBMCs. The receptors derive from a man aged 18 to 30 in good health and CMV-seropositive. Each CDR3 is given with its conserved first and last residue. Fields, in order: J gene, clone size, D gene, V gene, CDR3 DNA, CDR3 protein. The D gene is left open where the match is weak. Clone size is not always given. Where it is, it says once, few, many or a class for expanded clones.

TRBJ1-1 | . | TRBD1 | TRBV7-9 | TGTGCCAGCAGCTCCGGGGGACAGATGAACACTGAAGCTTTCTTT | CASSSGGQMNTEAFF
TRBJ2-7 | . | . | TRBV11-2 | TGTGCCAGCAGCCAGGGCTGGGCAGCCGCCGGCGAGCAGTACTTC | CASSQGWAAAGEQYF
TRBJ2-1 | . | TRBD2 | TRBV11-2 | TGTGCCAGCAGCGAGACTAGCACTGAGCAGTTCTTC | CASSETSTEQFF
TRBJ2-7 | . | . | TRBV6-1 | TGTGCCAGCAGTGAAGCCTCCCTTTACGAGCAGTACTTC | CASSEASLYEQYF
TRBJ2-1 | . | TRBD2 | TRBV5-1 | TGCGCCAGCAGCAAGTCCCCGACTAGCGGGGGGCCGAAACCTGAGCAGTTCTTC | CASSKSPTSGGPKPEQFF
TRBJ2-7 | . | TRBD2 | TRBV10-2 | TGCGCCAGCAGTGACGGACTAGCGGGAGTCGGGCCCTACGAGCAGTACTTC | CASSDGLAGVGPYEQYF
TRBJ1-5 | . | . | TRBV15 | TGTGCCACCAGCAGAGATGGGCAGGGCCTCATCAATCAGCCCCAGCATTTT | CATSRDGQGLINQPQHF
TRBJ1-2 | . | . | TRBV9 | TGTGCCAGCAGCGTAGGACCCGGGACACCAGGCGATGGCTACACCTTC | CASSVGPGTPGDGYTF
TRBJ2-7 | . | . | TRBV6-5 | TGTGCCAGCAGTTACTCCAGCGGAAGGAGAGAGCAGTACTTC | CASSYSSGRREQYF
TRBJ2-3 | . | TRBD2 | TRBV5-1 | TGCGCCAGCAGGTTGAGCGGGGGGGCCGAAGATACGCAGTATTTT | CASRLSGGAEDTQYF
TRBJ1-3 | . | . | TRBV14 | TGTGCCAGCAGCCTGTTCGGGACTTCTGGAAACACCATATATTTT | CASSLFGTSGNTIYF
TRBJ2-7 | . | TRBD1 | TRBV9 | TGTGCCAGCAGCGTAGGTGGACAGGGGAGCTACGAGCAGTACTTC | CASSVGGQGSYEQYF
TRBJ1-1 | . | TRBD1 | TRBV18 | TGTGCCAGCTCAAGCGACAGGGGGCCGAGGACTGAAGCTTTCTTT | CASSSDRGPRTEAFF
TRBJ2-7 | . | . | TRBV6-5 | TGTGCCAGCAGTTACGGGCATAGCTACGAGCAGTACTTC | CASSYGHSYEQYF
TRBJ2-7 | once | . | TRBV29-1 | TGCAGCGTTGATACGGAGGGTGGGTACGAGCAGTACTTC | CSVDTEGGYEQYF
TRBJ2-3 | . | TRBD2 | TRBV5-1 | TGCGCCAGCAGCTTGGTCAGCGGGGGCACAGATACGCAGTATTTT | CASSLVSGGTDTQYF